Below, 14 T cell receptor beta chains from the same sample are listed, as sequenced in a study of CD8+ T cells in alopecia areata. Reverse transcription of extracted RNA yielded cDNA, which provided the sequencing template. The repertoire was sequenced with immunoSEQ multiplex PCR; TCRdb's copy has only in-frame clones and lacks some. The top ten clones hold 0.4% to 0.55% of a sample with a few hundred thousand clones, around two fifths of them seen once. As to treatment: oral pan-JAK inhibitor, 5-10 mg twice daily. Material: CD4+ T cells sorted from blood, obtained at week 34, from a patient treated with tofacitinib. The receptors originated from a human donor with alopecia areata.

This clone was picked up a small number of times. The gene calls are TRBV5-1 and TRBJ1-1; the D is unclear. Looked up from germline, CDR1 is SGHRS and CDR2 is YFSETQ. With 5 bases removed from V and 4 bases from J, the gap between germline ends came to 15 bases. This CDR3 spans 14 amino acids. CDR3 coding DNA: TGCGCCAGCAGGGCCTCGGGTACGTTCACTGAAGCTTTCTTT. This gives the protein CASRASGTFTEAFF.

The V call is TRBV5-1, the J call TRBJ2-1, with 9 nucleotides matching TRBD1. With 3 bases clipped from V and 5 bases from J, the junction kept 6 bases outside the gene matches. The germline V gene encodes CDR1 SGHRS and CDR2 YFSETQ. This CDR3 has 15 residues. The CDR3 DNA follows: TGCGCCAGCAGCTCCGCCGGGACAGGGAACAATGAGCAGTTCTTC. Translating gives CASSSAGTGNNEQFF.

The chain uses TRBV29-1 and TRBJ2-4; tentatively, D is TRBD1 (5 bases). Germline V gene sequence: CDR1 SQVTM, CDR2 ANQGSEA. This CDR3 spans 15 amino acids. Trimming took off 1 base at V and 3 bases at J, with 13 bases between the two ends. The CDR3 sequence: CSVEAGQGVKNIQYF. DNA of the CDR3: TGCAGCGTTGAAGCTGGGCAGGGCGTCAAAAACATTCAGTACTTC.

The rearrangement joins TRBV7-2 to TRBJ1-2, with D perhaps matching TRBD1 (6 bases). The length of the CDR3 is 15 residues. Germline V lookup: CDR1 SGHTA, CDR2 FQGNSA. Trimming removed 3 bases at V and 2 bases at J, with 13 bases between. The CDR3 sequence: CASSFYRVPNYGYTF. As DNA, the CDR3 is TGTGCCAGCAGCTTTTACAGGGTACCCAACTATGGCTACACCTTC.

A few counts support this clone. The sample has other DNA sequences that encode this CDR3 too. The CDR3 nucleotides are TGTGCCAGCAGTGATCTGACAGGACCGAACTATGGCTACACCTTC. Protein: CASSDLTGPNYGYTF. The chain recombines TRBV6-1 with TRBJ1-2; possible D gene TRBD1, 6 bases. V was cut by 3 bases and J by 2 bases, with 13 bases left in between. Germline CDR1 is MNHNS and CDR2 is SASEGT. The CDR3 covers 15 residues.

The chain carries TRBV9 and TRBJ2-3, with D unresolved. Germline lookup yields CDR1 SGDLS and CDR2 YYNGEE. V was cut by 0 bases and J by 2 bases, with 7 bases left in between. The CDR3 spans 14 residues. CDR3 amino acids: CASSVVPHTDTQYF. CDR3 in DNA: TGTGCCAGCAGCGTAGTACCACACACAGATACGCAGTATTTT. The whole variable domain, filled in from reference TRBV9 and TRBJ2-3, reads DSGVTQTPKHLITATGQRVTLRCSPRSGDLSVYWYQQSLDQGLQFLIQYYNGEERAKGNILERFSAQQFPDLHSELNLSSLELGDSALYFCASSVVPHTDTQYFGPGTRLTVL.

Comments on this clone: A much larger clone differs from this one at a single base, so this may be a read error. The V and J genes are TRBV5-1 and TRBJ2-7; D call uncertain. V lost 4 bases and J lost 0, with 8 bases in between. CDR1 is SGHRS and CDR2 is YFSETQ in the germline V gene. The CDR3 spans 13 residues. The CDR3, as DNA: TGCGCCAGCAGCCACCTGAGCTCCTACGAGCAGTACTTC. This gives the protein CASSHLSSYEQYF. The entire variable domain, with the rest obtained from reference TRBV5-1 and TRBJ2-7, is as follows: KAGVTQTPRYLIKTRGQQVTLSCSPISGHRSVSWYQQTPGQGLQFLFEYFSETQRNKGNFPGRFSGRQFSNSRSEMNVSTLELGDSALYLCASSHLSSYEQYFGPGTRLTVT.

This clone has just a few counts. V and J are TRBV18 and TRBJ1-2, with unresolved D. The CDR3 consists of 13 residues. Trimming took off 3 bases at V and 4 bases at J, with 9 bases between the two ends. From germline, CDR1 is KGHSH and CDR2 LQKENI. The chain's CDR3 is CASSPSGTYGYTF. For the CDR3, the DNA is TGTGCCAGCTCACCGTCAGGAACCTATGGCTACACCTTC. The full variable domain, with the rest looked up from reference TRBV18 and TRBJ1-2, is NAGVMQNPRHLVRRRGQEARLRCSPMKGHSHVYWYRQLPEEGLKFMVYLQKENIIDESGMPKERFSAEFPKEGPSILRIQQVVRGDSAAYFCASSPSGTYGYTFGSGTRLTVV.

This chain connects TRBV19 to TRBJ2-3; D might be TRBD2 (6 bases). The CDR3 contains 13 residues. Germline lookup yields CDR1 LNHDA and CDR2 SQIVND (reference sequence). V lost 6 bases to trimming and J lost 4 bases, with 11 bases between them. CDR3 in DNA: TGTGCCAGTAGGACGGAGCGGGCAGATACGCAGTATTTT. Protein product: CASRTERADTQYF.

This rearrangement joins TRBV27 to TRBJ2-7; possible D gene TRBD2, 6 bases. Trimming pared 2 bases from V and 6 bases from J, leaving 11 bases between. The CDR3 runs 13 residues. The V gene's germline CDR1 is MNHEY and CDR2 SMNVEV (reference sequence). The CDR3 region has the DNA TGTGCCAGCAGTTTACTGGGACTCCCCGAGCAGTACTTC. This sequence encodes CASSLLGLPEQYF.

The V gene is TRBV29-1, the J gene TRBJ1-1; D is unresolved. V was pared by 3 bases and J by 0 bases, with 14 bases between. CDR3 length: 15 residues. CDR1 and CDR2 from the germline V gene are SQVTM and ANQGSEA. The CDR3 nucleotides read TGCAGCGTTGATCCCCTGCGGCGCCTGAACACTGAAGCTTTCTTT. Amino acids: CSVDPLRRLNTEAFF.

V is TRBV7-2 and J is TRBJ1-3, with TRBD1 identical over 7 bases. Germline assignment: CDR1 SGHTA and CDR2 FQGNSA. J was trimmed by 8 bases and V by 3 bases; bases with no gene match: 4. The CDR3 covers 13 residues. The chain's CDR3 is CASSFQGEHTIYF. The CDR3 coding sequence is TGTGCCAGCAGCTTCCAGGGGGAGCACACCATATATTTT.

J is TRBJ2-3 and V is TRBV5-4; TRBD1 matches 7 bases. CDR3 size: 14 residues. Germline CDR1 reads SGHNT; CDR2 reads YYREEE (reference sequence). V was pared by 6 bases and J by 12 bases, with 16 bases of the junction left unmatched. The CDR3 DNA is TGTGCCAGCACCCCATCCCACGGGACAGAAAGTCAGTATTTT. Residues: CASTPSHGTESQYF.

This rearrangement joins TRBV5-6 to TRBJ1-5; D is undetermined. The CDR3 is made up of 15 amino acids. CDR1 and CDR2 from the germline V gene are SGHDT and YYEEEE. V lost 4 bases and J lost 4, with 15 bases in between. The CDR3 protein is CASSTWSLLNQPQHF. As DNA, the CDR3 is TGTGCCAGCAGCACATGGAGCCTACTAAATCAGCCCCAGCATTTT.